This note documents a single T cell receptor (beta chain) sequence. The protocol was immunoSEQ multiplex PCR, while the TCRdb copy is restricted to in-frame clones and leaves out a portion. Among around 110,000 clones listed, approximately 92% were seen once. The source of the sample is a study of CD4+ T cells in melanoma. V dropped 10 bases and J dropped 4; count of bases not matched to a gene: 3. From germline, CDR1 is SGHTA and CDR2 FQGNSA. This CDR3 is 13 amino acids long. This TCR was recovered from a human donor with melanoma. The chain recombines TRBV7-2 with TRBJ2-3; 12 positions match TRBD1. Sequencing input: peripheral blood. The CDR3 bases are TGTGCCATTGGGACAGGGGGCGCAGATACGCAGTATTTT. It is translated as CAIGTGGADTQYF.